These T cell receptor beta chains were read from a single sample in a study of blood T cell repertoires in COVID-19. Data came from immunoSEQ multiplex PCR; TCRdb stores just in-frame clones and leaves some out. Among 350,000 to 400,000 clones listed, approximately 88% were seen once. What was sequenced was PBMCs or T cells enriched from blood (not recorded which). These receptors were obtained from a woman aged 25-40 years with acute COVID-19. CDR3s include the opening cysteine and the closing phenylalanine or tryptophan. D genes are given only for firm matches. Clone size, where shown, is once, few, many, or a class for clones that have expanded.

j_call: TRBJ1-5; clone_size: once; d_call: -; v_call: TRBV24-1; cdr3_aa: CATSDSAGPGEPQHF; cdr3_nt: TGTGCCACCAGTGATTCGGCGGGCCCCGGTGAGCCCCAGCATTTT
j_call: TRBJ1-5; clone_size: -; d_call: -; v_call: TRBV11-2; cdr3_aa: CASSLGRNTAGPQHF; cdr3_nt: TGTGCCAGCAGCTTAGGGAGGAACACGGCGGGTCCCCAGCATTTT
j_call: TRBJ1-4; clone_size: -; d_call: -; v_call: TRBV5-4; cdr3_aa: CASSLQGGANEKLFF; cdr3_nt: TGTGCCAGCAGCTTGCAGGGAGGTGCAAATGAAAAACTGTTTTTT
j_call: TRBJ2-7; clone_size: -; d_call: TRBD2; v_call: TRBV10-3; cdr3_aa: CATSPPAGDSYEQYF; cdr3_nt: TGTGCCACAAGCCCCCCAGCGGGGGACTCCTACGAGCAGTACTTC
j_call: TRBJ2-5; clone_size: -; d_call: TRBD2; v_call: TRBV2; cdr3_aa: CASLTGRRGGQETQYF; cdr3_nt: TGTGCCAGCCTCACGGGCCGGCGGGGGGGCCAAGAGACCCAGTACTTC
j_call: TRBJ1-6; clone_size: -; d_call: TRBD1; v_call: TRBV30; cdr3_aa: CAWSSGSVRQGAYNSPLHF; cdr3_nt: TGTGCCTGGAGTTCAGGGTCCGTTCGACAGGGAGCCTATAATTCACCCCTCCACTTT
j_call: TRBJ2-1; clone_size: once; d_call: -; v_call: TRBV20-1; cdr3_aa: CSAPSGNEQFF; cdr3_nt: TGCAGTGCCCCCTCAGGCAATGAGCAGTTCTTC
j_call: TRBJ2-7; clone_size: -; d_call: -; v_call: TRBV6-1; cdr3_aa: CASSERGSYEQYF; cdr3_nt: TGTGCCAGCAGTGAAAGGGGTAGTTACGAGCAGTACTTC
j_call: TRBJ1-3; clone_size: -; d_call: TRBD1; v_call: TRBV2; cdr3_aa: CASSDRQGSRDTIYF; cdr3_nt: TGTGCCAGCAGTGATCGACAGGGATCTAGGGACACCATATATTTT
j_call: TRBJ1-1; clone_size: -; d_call: -; v_call: TRBV4-1; cdr3_aa: CASSQHTQNTEAFF; cdr3_nt: TGCGCCAGCAGCCAACACACACAGAACACTGAAGCTTTCTTT
j_call: TRBJ2-7; clone_size: -; d_call: TRBD1; v_call: TRBV5-1; cdr3_aa: CASSLGTGILYEQYF; cdr3_nt: TGCGCCAGCAGCTTGGGGACAGGGATCCTATACGAGCAGTACTTC
j_call: TRBJ1-5; clone_size: -; d_call: TRBD1; v_call: TRBV27; cdr3_aa: CASSLRWDRGYQPQHF; cdr3_nt: TGTGCCAGCAGTCTACGTTGGGACAGGGGATATCAGCCCCAGCATTTT
j_call: TRBJ2-2; clone_size: -; d_call: -; v_call: TRBV6-5; cdr3_aa: CASSRAGELFF; cdr3_nt: TGTGCCAGCAGCCGCGCGGGGGAGCTGTTTTTT
j_call: TRBJ2-7; clone_size: -; d_call: TRBD1; v_call: TRBV7-2; cdr3_aa: CASSFGTGSGYEQYF; cdr3_nt: TGTGCCAGCAGCTTCGGGACAGGGAGTGGCTACGAGCAGTACTTC
j_call: TRBJ2-7; clone_size: -; d_call: -; v_call: TRBV11-3; cdr3_aa: CASSLAPTAGEPYEQYF; cdr3_nt: TGTGCCAGCAGCTTAGCCCCGACAGCTGGGGAACCCTACGAGCAGTACTTC
j_call: TRBJ1-1; clone_size: -; d_call: TRBD1; v_call: TRBV7-9; cdr3_aa: CASSRIQGVRNTEAFF; cdr3_nt: TGTGCCAGCAGCAGAATACAGGGGGTGAGGAACACTGAAGCTTTCTTT